These T cell receptor beta chains were read from a single sample in a study of neurological immune-mediated disorders. A single record per CDR3 protein comes from TCRdb applying MiXCR to the 5' RACE reads. The sample comprises tens of thousands of distinct CDR3 sequences, roughly 7% of which are singletons, and less than 4.5% rests with the top ten. Sample: PBMCs. All receptors derive from a woman in her 40s in good health. CDR3s include the opening cysteine and the closing phenylalanine or tryptophan. A D gene is named only where the DNA matches it firmly. Expanded clones are given a class, and other clones once, few, many or no size at all.

V gene: TRBV6-5; clone size: few; J gene: TRBJ2-6; D gene: .; CDR3 DNA: TGTGCCAGCAGTTCAAGAGCGCTAGGGGCCAACGTCCTGACTTTC; CDR3 protein: CASSSRALGANVLTF
V gene: TRBV25-1; clone size: many; J gene: TRBJ1-4; D gene: .; CDR3 DNA: TGTGCCAGCAGTGACCCTGAGAATAAAAATGAAAAACTGTTTTTT; CDR3 protein: CASSDPENKNEKLFF
V gene: TRBV24-1; clone size: many; J gene: TRBJ2-1; D gene: TRBD1; CDR3 DNA: TGTGCCACCAGTGAAGCCGGGACAGGGGCCTACAATGAGCAGTTCTTC; CDR3 protein: CATSEAGTGAYNEQFF
V gene: TRBV6-1; clone size: many; J gene: TRBJ2-6; D gene: .; CDR3 DNA: TGTGCCAGCACCTACTGGAGCTCTGGGGCCAACGTCCTGACTTTC; CDR3 protein: CASTYWSSGANVLTF
V gene: TRBV6-5; clone size: many; J gene: TRBJ1-1; D gene: .; CDR3 DNA: TGTGCCAGCAATCTAGTGGGCGGACAGAACACTGAAGCTTTCTTT; CDR3 protein: CASNLVGGQNTEAFF
V gene: TRBV10-3; clone size: many; J gene: TRBJ2-7; D gene: .; CDR3 DNA: TGTGCCATCAGTGGATTAGGAGTTTCCTACGAGCAGTACTTC; CDR3 protein: CAISGLGVSYEQYF
V gene: TRBV7-3; clone size: many; J gene: TRBJ2-2; D gene: .; CDR3 DNA: TGTGCCAGCAGCTTAATGCTTGACACCGGGGAGCTGTTTTTT; CDR3 protein: CASSLMLDTGELFF
V gene: TRBV5-4; clone size: many; J gene: TRBJ2-2; D gene: .; CDR3 DNA: TGTGCCAGCAGGGTCGCGATGGGGGAGCTGTTTTTT; CDR3 protein: CASRVAMGELFF
V gene: TRBV12-3/TRBV12-4; clone size: many; J gene: TRBJ2-6; D gene: .; CDR3 DNA: TGTGCCAGCAGTACCTCGGGGACACGTAGCTCTGGGGCCAACGTCCTGACTTTC; CDR3 protein: CASSTSGTRSSGANVLTF
V gene: TRBV29-1; clone size: many; J gene: TRBJ2-3; D gene: .; CDR3 DNA: TGCAGCGTGGCTACCTCTGGAACAGATACGCAGTATTTT; CDR3 protein: CSVATSGTDTQYF
V gene: TRBV6-2/TRBV6-3; clone size: many; J gene: TRBJ2-6; D gene: .; CDR3 DNA: TGTGCCAGCAGTCTGGGGGCCAACGTCCTGACTTTC; CDR3 protein: CASSLGANVLTF
V gene: TRBV10-3; clone size: many; J gene: TRBJ2-7; D gene: .; CDR3 DNA: TGTGCCATCAGGGAGCGGGCAACCTACGAGCAGTACTTC; CDR3 protein: CAIRERATYEQYF
V gene: TRBV12-3/TRBV12-4; clone size: many; J gene: TRBJ2-3; D gene: .; CDR3 DNA: TGTGCCAGCAGTCCTATTGGGGGTACAGATACGCAGTATTTT; CDR3 protein: CASSPIGGTDTQYF
V gene: TRBV7-2; clone size: .; J gene: TRBJ2-1; D gene: .; CDR3 DNA: TGTGCCAGCAGCATGCAACATGAGTCCCGCACGCAGTTCTTC; CDR3 protein: CASSMQHESRTQFF
V gene: TRBV28; clone size: many; J gene: TRBJ1-5; D gene: .; CDR3 DNA: TGTGCCAGCAGCTCCGCCTCTCGCAGCAATCAGCCCCAGCATTTT; CDR3 protein: CASSSASRSNQPQHF
V gene: TRBV7-8; clone size: many; J gene: TRBJ2-3; D gene: .; CDR3 DNA: TGTGCCAGCAGCTCACCCCCTACCCCCCGGGCAGATACGCAGTATTTT; CDR3 protein: CASSSPPTPRADTQYF
V gene: TRBV6-1; clone size: .; J gene: TRBJ1-2; D gene: .; CDR3 DNA: TGTGTCAGCAGTTCAGGAGGGGCAGGGGACTATGGCTACACCTTC; CDR3 protein: CVSSSGGAGDYGYTF
V gene: TRBV5-1; clone size: many; J gene: TRBJ1-5; D gene: .; CDR3 DNA: TGCGCCAGCAGCTTGAATGGGGGGCGAAATCAGCCCCAGCATTTT; CDR3 protein: CASSLNGGRNQPQHF
V gene: TRBV5-1; clone size: many; J gene: TRBJ2-5; D gene: .; CDR3 DNA: TGCGCCAGCAAGGGCGGGAACCAAGAGACCCAGTACTTC; CDR3 protein: CASKGGNQETQYF
V gene: TRBV20-1; clone size: many; J gene: TRBJ2-2; D gene: .; CDR3 DNA: TGCAGTGCACGTTCAGGTGCGGGGGAGCTGTTTTTT; CDR3 protein: CSARSGAGELFF
V gene: TRBV7-3; clone size: many; J gene: TRBJ1-1; D gene: TRBD1; CDR3 DNA: TGTGCCAGCAGCTCAGGGGGGGGCTTGAACACTGAAGCTTTCTTT; CDR3 protein: CASSSGGGLNTEAFF
V gene: TRBV20-1; clone size: many; J gene: TRBJ2-1; D gene: .; CDR3 DNA: TGCAGTGCTAGGGGCAGGGAATCCTACAATGAGCAGTTCTTC; CDR3 protein: CSARGRESYNEQFF
V gene: TRBV12-3/TRBV12-4; clone size: many; J gene: TRBJ1-5; D gene: .; CDR3 DNA: TGTGCCAGCAGCGCCGACAAGGCGCCCCAGCATTTT; CDR3 protein: CASSADKAPQHF
V gene: TRBV28; clone size: many; J gene: TRBJ2-7; D gene: TRBD2; CDR3 DNA: TGTGCCAGCAGTTTGTGGGGAGGGTCCTACGAGCAGTACTTC; CDR3 protein: CASSLWGGSYEQYF
V gene: TRBV6-1; clone size: many; J gene: TRBJ1-2; D gene: .; CDR3 DNA: TGTGCCAGCAGTGATACAGGATTTTCGATTAGCTACACCTTC; CDR3 protein: CASSDTGFSISYTF
V gene: TRBV28; clone size: many; J gene: TRBJ2-3; D gene: .; CDR3 DNA: TGTGCCAGCAGCATGCACACAGATACGCAGTATTTT; CDR3 protein: CASSMHTDTQYF
V gene: TRBV20-1; clone size: many; J gene: TRBJ2-7; D gene: TRBD1; CDR3 DNA: TGCAGTGCCCCTTCCGGGACAGGGGGCAACGAGCAGTACTTC; CDR3 protein: CSAPSGTGGNEQYF
V gene: TRBV19; clone size: .; J gene: TRBJ2-7; D gene: TRBD2; CDR3 DNA: TGTGCCAGTAGTGAAGGACTAGCGCTCTACGAGCAGTACTTC; CDR3 protein: CASSEGLALYEQYF
V gene: TRBV10-3; clone size: many; J gene: TRBJ2-1; D gene: .; CDR3 DNA: TGTGCCATCAGTGAGGGGGTGGGGACTCTCAATGAGCAGTTCTTC; CDR3 protein: CAISEGVGTLNEQFF
V gene: TRBV12-3/TRBV12-4; clone size: many; J gene: TRBJ1-2; D gene: .; CDR3 DNA: TGTGCCAGCAGTTTGACTTCTCCCCTCTCTGGCTACACCTTC; CDR3 protein: CASSLTSPLSGYTF
V gene: TRBV29-1; clone size: many; J gene: TRBJ2-7; D gene: .; CDR3 DNA: TGCAGCGTCGGGGCGGGTGCGGTCTACGAGCAGTACTTC; CDR3 protein: CSVGAGAVYEQYF
V gene: TRBV7-9; clone size: few; J gene: TRBJ2-3; D gene: .; CDR3 DNA: TGTGCCAGCAGCTTCCGAGATTCAACAGATACGCAGTATTTT; CDR3 protein: CASSFRDSTDTQYF
V gene: TRBV6-5; clone size: many; J gene: TRBJ1-5; D gene: .; CDR3 DNA: TGTGCCAGCAGGGGACGGGGGGGAAATCAGCCCCAGCATTTT; CDR3 protein: CASRGRGGNQPQHF